The sequence of this T cell receptor (beta chain) was determined in a study of blood T cells in healthy people across ages (dated by TCRdb to between 2015 and 2016). Background for the entire study: Template switching captured roughly one uniquely barcoded TCR beta cDNA molecule per two T cells in model experiments. Using deep sequencing normalized with unique cDNA molecular identifiers, the study measured how TCR beta repertoire diversity changes with age. Donors were grouped into four age groups: young (average 16 years), middle-aged (39), aged (approximately 67) and long-lived (approximately 82). To avoid experimental bias, donors of different ages were distributed randomly across sequencing lanes. Using the same blood draw, the study looked at two additional independent replicas of 1 million unique cDNA reads for two donors, one aged 18 to 30 and the other aged 80 or older. General findings and caveats noted by the study authors: Because donor CMV infection status was unknown, age-related changes in expanded clonotypes were potentially confounded. The percentage of naive T cells measured by flow cytometry correlated strongly with observed TCR beta diversity. Conclusive comparison of naive and antigen-experienced compartments was prevented by the profiling of bulk unsorted PBMCs. Total diversity estimates from one million sequenced T cells were considered lower bounds and underestimates. Compared with the aged group, the long-lived group had more naive CD4+ T cells, fewer expanded clones and increased TCR diversity, a pattern suggesting age selection. As age increased, observed TCR beta diversity per million T cells dropped in a roughly linear way, and a significant reduction was already evident by age 40.

Worth noting for this clonotype: Its binding antigen is unknown. Nothing much larger sits one base from this clone, and base qualities are not available.

V lost 5 bases and J lost 1 base, and the count of bases not matched to a germline gene is 7. From cysteine to phenylalanine, the CDR3 is 15 amino acids long. The only DNA kept is the CDR3, 45 bases in frame from the first base. Taken from the germline V gene, the CDR1 and CDR2 loops are SGHVS and FQNEAQ. The approximately 39 donors, aged about 6 to 90 years, were systemically healthy Caucasian individuals from Russia. Around 10 milliliters of peripheral blood were collected from each donor into EDTA-treated Vacutainer tubes. Ficoll-Paque density-gradient centrifugation was used to isolate PBMCs, with at least 6.5 million per sample. Trizol reagent was used to extract total RNA from the PBMCs, yielding at least 5.5 micrograms per sample. The percentages of naive CD45RAhigh/CD27high T cells were determined by flow cytometry on a PBMC aliquot from every donor. The receptor library was made with 5' RACE. The listed sequencing device is Illumina HiSeq 2500. The second PCR ran for roughly 7 to 11 cycles and used a J-beta primer mix along with a sample-barcoded 5' primer. A template-switch 5' adaptor carrying 12 random nucleotides introduced a unique molecular identifier onto each TCR beta cDNA molecule. Each sample yielded at least 2.5 million CDR3-containing paired-end reads. First-strand cDNA was synthesized from all RNA with the Mint cDNA synthesis kit, primed by a TRBC-specific oligonucleotide. Following uracil-DNA glycosylase treatment, a first 18-cycle PCR with universal primers M1SS and BC2_uni_R was performed on all cDNA. Under the source paper's analysis protocol: For normalization, 1 million high-quality reads, each with a distinct molecular identifier, were randomly selected from each sample. Instead of being binned into consensus sequences, reads with shared molecular identifiers were discarded. MiTCR, run with a Q25 quality threshold and the strictest error-elimination algorithm, handled CDR3 identification, clonotype clustering and error correction. A nonparametric unseen species model using Euler transformation provided a lower-bound estimate of total TCR beta diversity. TCRdb itself trimmed the public reads at Q25 with fastp, ran MiXCR and retained productive beta chains. Identical CDR3 protein sequences are pooled into one entry, listed with their most common genes and DNA. TCRdb, not the original authors, processed these V and J calls. A total of 550,000 to 700,000 distinct CDR3 sequences appear in this sample, 27% of them only once. 15% to 20% of the sample belongs to the ten largest clones.

Sequencing input: blood. This clonotype was sampled from a woman between 65 and 79 years old in good health. This receptor chain uses TRBV7-8 and TRBJ1-1, and TRBD1 aligns with 7 junction nucleotides. The sequenced DNA: TGTGCCAGCAGCCCCCCGACAGGGAAGAACACTGAAGCTTTCTTT. Its product reads: CASSPPTGKNTEAFF.